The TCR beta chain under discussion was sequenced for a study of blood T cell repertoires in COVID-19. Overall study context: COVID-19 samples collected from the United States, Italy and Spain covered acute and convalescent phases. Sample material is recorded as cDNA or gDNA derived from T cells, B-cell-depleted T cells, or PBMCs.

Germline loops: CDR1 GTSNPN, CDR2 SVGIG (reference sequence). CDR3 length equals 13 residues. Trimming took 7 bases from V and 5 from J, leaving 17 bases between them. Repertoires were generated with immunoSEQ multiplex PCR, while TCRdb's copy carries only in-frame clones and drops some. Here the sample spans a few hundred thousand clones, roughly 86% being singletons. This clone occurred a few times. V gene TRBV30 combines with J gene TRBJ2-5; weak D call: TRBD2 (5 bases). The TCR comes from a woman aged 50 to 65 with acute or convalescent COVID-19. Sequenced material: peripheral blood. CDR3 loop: CASEGSEEETQYF. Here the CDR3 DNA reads TGTGCCTCCGAGGGTTCCGAGGAGGAGACCCAGTACTTC.